This T cell receptor beta chain was sequenced in a study of cytomegalovirus exposure and HLA in healthy donors. Study-level results: Earlier findings revealed that most TCR beta V segments proved productive either about 90% or about 30% of the time.

The CDR3 length is 17 residues. Between the trimmed V and J ends, which lost 1 base and 0 bases, there was a span of 13 bases. The V gene's germline CDR1 is SGHTA and CDR2 FQGNSA. Primers: 60 Vbeta forward and 13 Jbeta reverse. Profiled with immunoSEQ multiplex PCR; TCRdb holds only in-frame clones, not every one. The table includes around 70,000 clones, 62% detected once. Remarks on this clone: Its antigen is undetermined.

This receptor was taken from a man aged 30-40 years in good health and CMV-seronegative. Sequenced material: PBMCs. The chain uses TRBV7-2 and TRBJ1-3, with a possible D match to TRBD1 (5 bases). The CDR3 is CASSLGGQGYSGNTIYF. CDR3 DNA sequence: TGTGCCAGCAGCTTAGGTGGCCAGGGCTACTCTGGAAACACCATATATTTT.